This record looks at one TCR beta chain sequence and its context. The data originate from a study of T cell changes during pregnancy in multiple sclerosis. This CDR3 has 13 amino acids. V lost 5 bases, J lost 3 bases, and 7 bases lay in between. The germline gives CDR1 LNHDA, CDR2 SQIVND (reference sequence). Method: immunoSEQ multiplex PCR; TCRdb's copy keeps in-frame clones and lacks some. The sample carries about 50,000 clones, over 90% recorded once. This clonotype originated in a female donor in good health, enrolled as a control in a pregnancy study. The chain is built from TRBV19 and TRBJ2-2, with D maybe TRBD1 (5 bases). This sample comprised CD4+ T cells from peripheral blood mononuclear cells, obtained after pregnancy. The CDR3 loop is CASSRQYTGELFF. DNA of the CDR3: TGTGCCAGTAGTCGACAGTACACCGGGGAGCTGTTTTTT.